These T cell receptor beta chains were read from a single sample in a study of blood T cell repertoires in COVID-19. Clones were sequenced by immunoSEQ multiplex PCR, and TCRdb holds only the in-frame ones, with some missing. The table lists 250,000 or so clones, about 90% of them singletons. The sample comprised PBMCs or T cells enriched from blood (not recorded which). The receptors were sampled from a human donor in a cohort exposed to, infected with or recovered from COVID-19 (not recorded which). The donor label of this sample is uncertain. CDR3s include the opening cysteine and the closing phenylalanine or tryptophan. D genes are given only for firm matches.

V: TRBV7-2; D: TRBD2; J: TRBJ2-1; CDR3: CASSFPRGGTSGTNEQFF
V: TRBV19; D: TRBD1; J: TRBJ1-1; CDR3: CASGRQGANLGEAFF
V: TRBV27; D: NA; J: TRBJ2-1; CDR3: CASSPKVQIAAGSEQFF
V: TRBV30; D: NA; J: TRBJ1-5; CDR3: CAWSRTVRRSNQPQHF
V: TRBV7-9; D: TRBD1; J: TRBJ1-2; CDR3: CASSTRTGMGNYGYTF
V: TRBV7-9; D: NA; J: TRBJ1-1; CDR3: CASSSSGGDTEAFF
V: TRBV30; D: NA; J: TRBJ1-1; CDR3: CAWSKGTSNTEAFF
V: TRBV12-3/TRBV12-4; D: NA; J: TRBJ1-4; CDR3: CASSRELNEKLFF
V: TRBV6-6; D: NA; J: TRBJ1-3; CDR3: CASSPYRVPGNTIYF
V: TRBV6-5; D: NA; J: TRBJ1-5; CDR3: CASSPRWGVDQPQHF
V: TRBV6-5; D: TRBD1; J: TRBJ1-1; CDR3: CASMDTGGRAFF
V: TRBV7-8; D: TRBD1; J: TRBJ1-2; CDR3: CASSPRDRGDGGYTF
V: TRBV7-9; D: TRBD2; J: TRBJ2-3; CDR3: CASSQVLAGATDTQYF
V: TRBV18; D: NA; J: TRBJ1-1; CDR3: CASSALPGHDRPGTEAFF
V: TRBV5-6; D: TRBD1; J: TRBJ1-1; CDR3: CASSHGQGAITEAFF
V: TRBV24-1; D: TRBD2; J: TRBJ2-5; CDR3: CATSDPDSGGPDF
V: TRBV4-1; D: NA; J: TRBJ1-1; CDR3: CASSQVGQGMEAFF
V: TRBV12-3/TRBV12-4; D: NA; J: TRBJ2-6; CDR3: CASRYSGANVLTF
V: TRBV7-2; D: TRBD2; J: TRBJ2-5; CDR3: CASSLAGELAGLETQYF
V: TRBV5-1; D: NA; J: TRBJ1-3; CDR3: CASSTAGNTIYF
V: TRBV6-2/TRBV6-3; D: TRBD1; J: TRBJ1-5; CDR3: CASSPHSGTGGKQPQHF
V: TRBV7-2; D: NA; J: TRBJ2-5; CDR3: CASSLAGGTQYF
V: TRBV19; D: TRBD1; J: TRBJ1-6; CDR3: CASSTRDRGRSPLHF
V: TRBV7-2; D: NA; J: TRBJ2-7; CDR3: CASSLYRSPSYEQYF
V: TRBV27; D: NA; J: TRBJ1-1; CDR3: CASSKIRAEGNTEAFF
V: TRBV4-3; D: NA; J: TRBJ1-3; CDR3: CASSQLWQGNTIYF
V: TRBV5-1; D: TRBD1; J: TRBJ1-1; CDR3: CASSLGQGMNTEAFF
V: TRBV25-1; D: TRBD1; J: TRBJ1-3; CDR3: CASRGTGENTIYF
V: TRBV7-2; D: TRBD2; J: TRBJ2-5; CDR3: CASSLDRGGARETQYF
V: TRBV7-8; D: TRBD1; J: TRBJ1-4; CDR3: CASSQTGVGEKLFF
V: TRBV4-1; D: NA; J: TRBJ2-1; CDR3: CASSQGQGKYNEQFF
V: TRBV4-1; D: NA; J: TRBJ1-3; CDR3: CASSQDGGNGNTIYF
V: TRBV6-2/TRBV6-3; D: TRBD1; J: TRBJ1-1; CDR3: CASSYFLQGKDTEAFF
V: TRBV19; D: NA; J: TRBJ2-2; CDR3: CASSLGQGLWTGELFF
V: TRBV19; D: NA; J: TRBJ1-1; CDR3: CASSLYPTEAFF
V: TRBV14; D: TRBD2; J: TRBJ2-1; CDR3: CASRGSASGDREQFF
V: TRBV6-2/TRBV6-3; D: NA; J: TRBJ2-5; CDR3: CASSPPIVGGPGQETQYF
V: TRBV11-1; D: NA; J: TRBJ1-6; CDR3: CASSRGTSTPLHF
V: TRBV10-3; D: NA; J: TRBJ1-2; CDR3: CATGRGIVDYGYTF
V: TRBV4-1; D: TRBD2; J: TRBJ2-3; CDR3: CASSQLGLETDTQYF
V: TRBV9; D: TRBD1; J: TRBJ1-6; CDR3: CASSGGQASSYNSPLHF
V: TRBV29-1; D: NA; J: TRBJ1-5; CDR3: CSVAPPGDQPQHF
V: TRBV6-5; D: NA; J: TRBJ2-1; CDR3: CASSLDRGYNEQFF
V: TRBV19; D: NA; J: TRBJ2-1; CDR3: CASSLPSRWIAENILAYNEQFF
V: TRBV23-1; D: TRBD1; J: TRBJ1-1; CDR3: CASGYRGAKMNTEAFF
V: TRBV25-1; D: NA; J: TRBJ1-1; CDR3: CASSDLADAAFF
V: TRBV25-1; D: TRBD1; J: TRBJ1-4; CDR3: CASSDRDRGHEKLFF
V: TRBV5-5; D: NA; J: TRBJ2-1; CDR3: CASSLLHPLHNEQFF
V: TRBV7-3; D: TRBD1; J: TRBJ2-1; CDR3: CASSLNGQGSSYNEQFF
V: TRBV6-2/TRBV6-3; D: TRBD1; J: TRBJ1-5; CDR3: CASSPTGRDNQPQHF
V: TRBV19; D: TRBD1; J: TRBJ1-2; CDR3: CASSSGTELYGYTF